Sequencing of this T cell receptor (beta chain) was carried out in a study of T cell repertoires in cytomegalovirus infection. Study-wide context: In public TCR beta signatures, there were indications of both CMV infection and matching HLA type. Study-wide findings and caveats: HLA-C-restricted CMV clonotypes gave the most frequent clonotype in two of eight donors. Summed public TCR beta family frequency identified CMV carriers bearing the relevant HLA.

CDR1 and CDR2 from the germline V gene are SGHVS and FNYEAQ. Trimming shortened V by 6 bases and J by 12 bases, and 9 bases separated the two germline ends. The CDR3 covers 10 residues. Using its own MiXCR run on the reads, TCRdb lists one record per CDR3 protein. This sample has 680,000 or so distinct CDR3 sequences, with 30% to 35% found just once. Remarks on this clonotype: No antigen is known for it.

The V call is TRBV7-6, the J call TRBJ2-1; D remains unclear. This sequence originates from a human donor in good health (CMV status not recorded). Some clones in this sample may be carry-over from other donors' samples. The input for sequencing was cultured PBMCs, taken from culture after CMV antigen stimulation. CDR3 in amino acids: CASSSVTQFF. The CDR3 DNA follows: TGTGCCAGCAGTTCTGTTACGCAGTTCTTC.